This T cell receptor (beta chain) derives from a study of response to subunit inactivated influenza vaccine. TCRdb reprocessed the RT-PCR reads with MiXCR, giving one entry per CDR3 protein. The sample contains 150,000 to 200,000 distinct CDR3 sequences, approximately 12% of which appear only once. This clonotype has a handful of counts. The germline CDR1 and CDR2 sequences are MNHEY and SMNVEV (reference sequence). V lost 10 bases and J lost 4, with 19 bases in between. The CDR3 length is 15 residues. The same specimen was also included in a second study, on T cells expressing NK-cell markers. That paper adds: It was by 5'RACE template switching with UMIs that TCR beta cDNA was made.

Sequences were derived from CD8+ T cells sorted from PBMCs, sampled 11 to 12 days after vaccination. This receptor was obtained from a man aged 45-60 years who received an inactivated influenza vaccine. The J gene is TRBJ1-4, the V gene TRBV27; no reliable D call. The CDR3 reads CATMDLLWGNEKLFF. CDR3 DNA: TGTGCCACCATGGATCTCCTTTGGGGTAATGAAAAACTGTTTTTT.